This TCR beta chain was captured in a study of brain T cells in children with intractable seizures. This clone has just one count. Using immunoSEQ multiplex PCR, the repertoire was profiled, and TCRdb retains in-frame clones only, with some absent. The table has about 76,000 clones, roughly 91% seen once. Germline V gene sequence: CDR1 SGHTA, CDR2 FQGNSA. Trimming took off 4 bases at V and 4 bases at J, with 11 bases between the two ends. The CDR3 totals 14 residues. The chain employs TRBV7-2 and TRBJ2-1; D tentatively fits TRBD1 or TRBD2 (5 bases each). This sequence originates from a boy under three years old with tuberous sclerosis and intractable seizures. The source was peripheral blood, collected at surgery. DNA of the CDR3: TGTGCCAGCAGCTGGGGGACCGCATACAATGAGCAGTTCTTC. This encodes CASSWGTAYNEQFF. Full variable domain (remainder filled in from reference TRBV7-2 and TRBJ2-1): GAGVSQSPSNKVTEKGKDVELRCDPISGHTALYWYRQSLGQGLEFLIYFQGNSAPDKSGLPSDRFSAERTGGSVSTLTIQRTQQEDSAVYLCASSWGTAYNEQFFGPGTRLTVL.